This T cell receptor (beta chain) originates from a study of blood T cell repertoires in COVID-19. About the study: The analysed material was cDNA or gDNA that came from T cells, B-cell-depleted T cells, or PBMCs.

Study processing details: Researchers report that nucleated cell counts were estimated from reference gene primer amplification. Profiled with immunoSEQ multiplex PCR; TCRdb holds only in-frame clones, not every one. The DNA was the basis for D and trimming; V, J and clone size are from that table. The table includes some 270,000 clones, approximately 85% detected once. The CDR3 loop spans 16 amino acids. CDR1 is SGHRS, CDR2 YFSETQ, per germline. Trimming left V 2 bases short and J 0 bases short, with 14 bases between. V gene TRBV5-1 combines with J gene TRBJ1-1; D is uncertain. This receptor was identified in a woman aged 65 to 85 with acute or convalescent COVID-19. The sample taken for sequencing was peripheral blood. The CDR3 region is CASSFQQVQMNTEAFF. The CDR3 DNA reads TGCGCCAGCAGCTTTCAGCAGGTTCAAATGAACACTGAAGCTTTCTTT.